This T cell receptor (beta chain) was captured in a study of blood T cell repertoires in COVID-19. About the study: Italy, Spain and the United States were the sources of the convalescent and acute COVID-19 samples.

This clone was found once. This may be a read error, as it is one base from a much larger clone. Germline CDR1 is SGHKS and CDR2 is YYEKEE (reference sequence). This CDR3 has 14 amino acids. In the authors' methods: Quantification of nucleated cells was approximated via reference gene primer amplification. Sequencing was performed with immunoSEQ multiplex PCR; in TCRdb, only in-frame clones are kept and a portion is missing. V, J and clone size were drawn from that table, and D and trimming were deduced from the DNA. Among about 280,000 clones listed, approximately 91% were seen once. The source material was peripheral blood. The sequence was collected from a man aged 18 to 29 with active or convalescent COVID-19. This chain links TRBV5-5 with TRBJ2-3; 8 bases line up with TRBD1. The CDR3 DNA is TGTGTCAGCAGCCGGACAGGGAGCACAGATACGCAGTATTTT. Its translation is CVSSRTGSTDTQYF.